These 25 T cell receptor beta chains were sequenced from one sample in a study of OX40 agonist ivuxolimab in advanced cancers. Libraries were prepared through the immunoSEQ multiplex PCR assay. TCRdb provides this immuneACCESS table in a form limited to in-frame rearrangements. Some clones are lacking; in checked studies, under half of them reflect an unresolved V gene, and why the rest are absent is not known. Here the sample has 48,000 or so clones; more than 75% occur a single time. Around 2% of the sample is taken by the ten largest. The material sequenced was CD4+ or CD8+ T cells sorted from blood, taken in a trial of the OX40 agonist ivuxolimab. These receptors came from an adult with an advanced solid tumor such as melanoma, head and neck, liver or kidney cancer.

This chain connects TRBV18 to TRBJ1-2, with 11 bases lining up with TRBD1. V shed 4 bases, J shed 4 bases, and the junction held 5 bases outside the gene matches. The germline V gene has CDR1 KGHSH and CDR2 LQKENI. The CDR3 length is 15 residues. In nucleotides, the CDR3 is TGTGCCAGCTCACTTAGTGGACAGGGGGCCTATGGCTACACCTTC. Protein product: CASSLSGQGAYGYTF.

This rearrangement joins TRBV7-9 to TRBJ1-1; TRBD1 aligns across 9 bases. Germline V gene data show CDR1 as SEHNR and CDR2 as FQNEAQ (reference sequence). The trim removed 5 bases at V and 4 bases at J, leaving 5 bases unmatched. CDR3 length equals 14 residues. The CDR3 is CASSLQGQGTEAFF. The CDR3 DNA is TGTGCCAGCAGCCTACAGGGACAGGGCACTGAAGCTTTCTTT.

This chain links TRBV7-2 with TRBJ1-2; D unresolved. The V and J ends lost 5 bases and 0 bases respectively, with 16 bases between them. Germline V lookup: CDR1 SGHTA, CDR2 FQGNSA. The CDR3 spans 16 residues. In DNA, the CDR3 is TGTGCCAGCAGCAAATCAGGACTGAACACTAACTATGGCTACACCTTC. Amino acid sequence: CASSKSGLNTNYGYTF.

The rearrangement joins TRBV5-3 to TRBJ2-7; the D gene could be TRBD1 or TRBD2 (6 bases each). TRBV5-3 is filed as an ORF, its function uncertain. The CDR3 is 13 amino acids. Trimming took off 4 bases at V and 0 bases at J, with 8 bases between the two ends. The CDR3 is CARSAGHSYEQYF. The CDR3 DNA follows: TGTGCCAGAAGCGCGGGACACTCCTACGAGCAGTACTTC.

The chain carries TRBV30 and TRBJ2-5; D possibly corresponds to TRBD1 (5 bases). Germline CDR1 is GTSNPN and CDR2 is SVGIG (reference sequence). V was pared by 3 bases and J by 1 base, with 12 bases between. CDR3 length: 14 residues. The CDR3, as DNA: TGTGCCTGGAGGATTCAGGGCGGCCAAGAGACCCAGTACTTC. It yields the protein CAWRIQGGQETQYF.

J is TRBJ2-1 and V is TRBV7-8; 12 nucleotides match TRBD2. V shed 3 bases and J 4 bases; nucleotides not matched to a gene: 19. The CDR3 has 21 amino acids. The germline V gene encodes CDR1 SGHVS and CDR2 FQNEAQ. This CDR3 is CASSFSQLAGGIRKKYNEQFF. CDR3 nucleotide sequence: TGTGCCAGCAGCTTCTCTCAGCTAGCGGGAGGGATCCGTAAGAAATACAATGAGCAGTTCTTC.

The V and J genes are TRBV6-5 and TRBJ1-4; tentatively, D is TRBD1 (6 bases). Trimming cost V 6 bases and J 8 bases, with 13 bases left between them. The CDR3 consists of 13 residues. Germline V gene lookup returns CDR1 MNHEY and CDR2 SVGAGI. The CDR3 reads CASSPGGGEKLFF. CDR3 DNA sequence: TGTGCCAGCAGCCCGGGGGGCGGGGAAAAACTGTTTTTT.

This chain joins TRBV5-4 and TRBJ1-1; maybe TRBD1 (6 bases). Germline V gene sequence: CDR1 SGHNT, CDR2 YYREEE (reference sequence). Trimming shortened V by 1 base and J by 3 bases, and 16 bases separated the two germline ends. The CDR3 length is 16 residues. The CDR3 reads CASSLPSGTPYTEAFF. CDR3 nucleotide sequence: TGTGCCAGCAGCTTGCCCTCCGGGACACCTTACACTGAAGCTTTCTTT.

In DNA form, the CDR3 reads TGCAGCGCCCAGGGTAGGGATGGCTACACCTTC. Amino acid sequence: CSAQGRDGYTF. The chain links TRBV29-1 to TRBJ1-2; possible D gene TRBD1, 5 bases. The CDR3 covers 11 residues. Germline lookup yields CDR1 SQVTM and CDR2 ANQGSEA. V was clipped by 7 bases and J by 6 bases, with 12 bases between them.

The chain joins TRBV6-1 to TRBJ2-5; 11 nucleotides line up with TRBD2. The CDR3 has 15 residues. The germline gives CDR1 MNHNS, CDR2 SASEGT. V was pared by 7 bases and J by 4 bases, with 8 bases of the junction left unmatched. In DNA, the CDR3 is TGTGCCAGCACCCCAGGGCTAGCGGGAGGAGAGACCCAGTACTTC. Translation gives CASTPGLAGGETQYF.

The V gene is TRBV6-6, the J gene TRBJ2-3; D perhaps matches TRBD1 (6 bases). CDR3 length: 14 amino acids. With 7 bases removed from V and 4 bases from J, the gap between germline ends came to 15 bases. Germline CDR1 reads MNHNY; CDR2 reads SVGAGI (reference sequence). The CDR3 here is CASTHDRIADTQYF. The DNA for the CDR3 is TGTGCCAGCACCCACGACAGGATAGCAGATACGCAGTATTTT.

The rearrangement links TRBV27 to TRBJ2-1, with D uncertain. The CDR3 sequence is 14 residues long. Between the trimmed V and J ends, which lost 4 bases and 15 bases, there was a span of 22 bases. Germline lookup yields CDR1 MNHEY and CDR2 SMNVEV (reference sequence). DNA of the CDR3: TGTGCCAGCAGTTCCCTACCAAAGCCCTGGGATGCGTTCTTC. Protein: CASSSLPKPWDAFF.

The chain carries TRBV15 and TRBJ1-3; D gene unclear. Looked up from germline, CDR1 is LNHNV and CDR2 is YYDKDF (reference sequence). There are 17 residues in the CDR3. V lost 0 bases and J 0 bases, leaving 12 bases between the germline ends. The chain's CDR3 is CATSRDRGSSSGNTIYF. The DNA for the CDR3 is TGTGCCACCAGCAGAGATCGTGGAAGCAGCTCTGGAAACACCATATATTTT.

This chain links TRBV4-3 with TRBJ1-6, with 9 bases matching TRBD1. CDR1 and CDR2 (germline): LGHNA, YSLEER. After removal of 2 bases from V and 10 bases from J, the junction contained 6 bases not matched to a gene. There are 15 residues in the CDR3. DNA for the CDR3: TGCGCCAGCAGCCAATTATCGGGACAGGGCTCACCCCTCCACTTT. Translating it yields CASSQLSGQGSPLHF.

The chain links TRBV7-9 to TRBJ2-1; 8 nucleotides line up with TRBD2. The V gene end was trimmed by 5 bases and the J gene end by 6 bases; junction bases not matched to a gene: 15. The CDR3 length is 17 residues. Germline V lookup: CDR1 SEHNR, CDR2 FQNEAQ (reference sequence). The CDR3 bases are TGTGCCAGCAGCGTAGTGGGAGTAGCGGGATTCCGCAATGAGCAGTTCTTC. It is translated as CASSVVGVAGFRNEQFF.

The chain employs TRBV5-1 and TRBJ2-5; the D is unclear. The germline V gene has CDR1 SGHRS and CDR2 YFSETQ. V shed 1 base and J shed 5 bases, with 9 bases lying between them. The CDR3 sequence is 13 residues long. This CDR3 is CASSLSRGETQYF. The CDR3 nucleotides are TGCGCCAGCAGCTTGAGTCGTGGGGAGACCCAGTACTTC.

CDR3 coding DNA: TGTGCCAGCAGCTACGGGCAGGGATTAACCTACGAGCAGTACTTC. This encodes CASSYGQGLTYEQYF. The chain employs TRBV11-2 and TRBJ2-7, with a weak D call TRBD1 (5 bases). Germline V CDR1 and CDR2: SGHAT, FQNNGV. The CDR3 is 15 residues long. Trimming removed 4 bases from V and 2 bases from J, with 15 bases in between.

The V and J genes are TRBV4-3 and TRBJ2-3; 7 bases align to TRBD2. The length of the CDR3 is 16 residues. Losses at the gene ends were 1 base for V and 0 bases for J; bases not matched to a gene: 4. The V gene's germline CDR1 is LGHNA and CDR2 YSLEER. The DNA of the CDR3 is TGCGCCAGCAGCCAAGTGGGTAGCGGGAGCACAGATACGCAGTATTTT. Protein sequence: CASSQVGSGSTDTQYF.

This chain links TRBV7-7 with TRBJ2-2, with 9 bases that match TRBD2. Looked up from germline, CDR1 is SSHAT and CDR2 is FNYEAQ (reference sequence). The V gene end was trimmed by 1 base and the J gene end by 7 bases; junction bases not matched to a gene: 7. This CDR3 has 16 residues. The CDR3 DNA is TGTGCCAGCAGCTTAGGACCTAGCGGGATGGGCGGGGAGCTGTTTTTT. This sequence encodes CASSLGPSGMGGELFF.

This chain links TRBV6-1 with TRBJ2-7, with 8 bases aligning to TRBD2. The CDR3 consists of 14 residues. In germline, CDR1 is MNHNS, CDR2 SASEGT. V trimming: 5 bases; J trimming: 0 bases; junction bases outside the gene matches: 3. The CDR3 DNA is TGTGCCAGCAGTTCGGGAGGGAGCTCCTACGAGCAGTACTTC. Translating gives CASSSGGSSYEQYF.

This chain connects TRBV5-1 to TRBJ2-1; 11 bases are shared with TRBD2. Germline CDR1 and CDR2: SGHRS and YFSETQ. This CDR3 has 15 residues. The V segment lost 4 bases and the J segment 6 bases; nucleotides outside the gene matches: 6. The CDR3 loop is CASSISGGAPNEQFF. The DNA of the CDR3 is TGCGCCAGCAGCATTAGCGGGGGGGCTCCCAATGAGCAGTTCTTC.

The chain couples TRBV11-3 to TRBJ2-5; TRBD2 matches 13 bases. This CDR3 is 16 amino acids long. Germline CDR1 reads SGHNT; CDR2 reads YENEEA. J lost 5 bases, V lost 4 bases, and 7 bases had no gene match. CDR3 sequence: CASSSGLAGERETQYF. The CDR3 DNA is TGTGCCAGCAGCTCTGGACTAGCGGGAGAGAGGGAGACCCAGTACTTC.

This sequence joins TRBV7-2 and TRBJ1-5, with TRBD1 as a possible D gene (5 bases). V was pared by 4 bases and J by 7 bases, with 17 bases between. The CDR3 runs to 15 residues. CDR1 is SGHTA, CDR2 FQGNSA, per germline. The CDR3 DNA reads TGTGCCAGCAGCTCACAAGAGGGCAGGGTACAGCCCCAGCATTTT. Its protein product is CASSSQEGRVQPQHF.

The V and J genes are TRBV10-3 and TRBJ1-1; D not certain. The CDR3 consists of 13 residues. The V gene's germline CDR1 is ENHRY and CDR2 SYGVKD. Trimming cost V 2 bases and J 5 bases, with 9 bases left between them. The CDR3 loop reads CAISEISSTEAFF. In DNA form, the CDR3 reads TGTGCCATCAGTGAGATCTCGAGTACTGAAGCTTTCTTT.

The chain couples TRBV5-1 to TRBJ2-4; D perhaps matches TRBD1 (6 bases). Between the trimmed V and J ends, which lost 3 bases and 2 bases, there was a span of 15 bases. There are 16 residues in the CDR3. The germline CDR1 and CDR2 sequences are SGHRS and YFSETQ. Here the CDR3 reads CASSSATGQTKNIQYF. In DNA, the CDR3 is TGCGCCAGCAGCTCAGCGACCGGACAGACCAAAAACATTCAGTACTTC.